Each of the 8 T cell receptor beta chains below was sequenced from the same sample in a study of molecular identifiers for immune sequencing clone quantification. A single record per CDR3 protein comes from TCRdb applying MiXCR to the PCR reads. The sample yields some 580,000 distinct CDR3 sequences, less than 30% seen once. Sequencing used naive CD8+ T cells from blood, with Jurkat cell RNA spiked in. Subset denoted: FACS-sorted CD8+CD4-CCR7+CD45RA+ naive T cells. These TCRs come from a human donor in good health. Some libraries in this study had Jurkat cell RNA spiked in.

This clonotype was found many times. This chain uses TRBV7-2 with TRBJ2-3, with D perhaps TRBD2 (6 bases). In germline, CDR1 is SGHTA, CDR2 FQGNSA. The CDR3 length is 15 residues. Between the trimmed V and J ends, which lost 5 bases and 6 bases, there was a span of 18 bases. CDR3 nucleotides: TGTGCCAGCAGCCCGGGAGTTTCCGTACGGGATACGCAGTATTTT. It translates to CASSPGVSVRDTQYF.

This clonotype was picked up a small number of times. The rearrangement uses TRBV12-3 or TRBV12-4 and TRBJ2-5; maybe TRBD2 (6 bases). The CDR3 contains 13 residues. V dropped 3 bases and J dropped 1 base, with 6 bases sitting between them. This CDR3 reads CASSFGSQETQYF. CDR3 sequence (DNA): TGTGCCAGCAGTTTCGGGAGCCAAGAGACCCAGTACTTC.

This clonotype has at least ten counts. V usage is TRBV7-2 and J usage is TRBJ2-5; D remains ambiguous. V shed 2 bases and J shed 2 bases, with 18 bases lying between them. This CDR3 spans 17 amino acids. Germline V lookup: CDR1 SGHTA, CDR2 FQGNSA. The CDR3 nucleotides are TGTGCCAGCAGCTTATCGCCGCCCGGCGGCTCGCAAGAGACCCAGTACTTC. Translated: CASSLSPPGGSQETQYF.

This clonotype has a count of ten or more. The chain has TRBV5-1 and TRBJ2-1; 8 bases are shared with TRBD2. The CDR3 length is 14 residues. Per germline, CDR1 SGHRS and CDR2 YFSETQ. V shed 2 bases, J shed 7 bases, and the junction held 5 bases outside the gene matches. The CDR3 DNA is TGCGCCAGCAGCTTTTCTAGCGGGCTGAATGAGCAGTTCTTC. Residues: CASSFSSGLNEQFF.

The genes are TRBV20-1 and TRBJ2-5; D perhaps matches TRBD1 (6 bases). The CDR3 covers 15 residues. Germline V lookup: CDR1 DFQATT, CDR2 SNEGSKA (reference sequence). V lost 0 bases to trimming and J lost 5 bases, with 16 bases between them. CDR3 amino acids: CSARDGDNPSETQYF. In DNA form, the CDR3 reads TGCAGTGCTAGAGATGGGGACAATCCGTCCGAGACCCAGTACTTC.

This clonotype was counted between two and nine times. The V gene is TRBV15, the J gene TRBJ1-3; possible D gene TRBD1, 5 bases. Germline loops: CDR1 LNHNV, CDR2 YYDKDF (reference sequence). V was shortened by 1 base and J by 0 bases, with 13 bases between the two germline ends. The CDR3 contains 17 residues. DNA for the CDR3: TGTGCCACCAGCAGAGCTTCGGACACCTACTCTGGAAACACCATATATTTT. As protein: CATSRASDTYSGNTIYF.

This clonotype has a count of ten or more. The chain couples TRBV7-6 to TRBJ1-5; 8 bases map to TRBD1. V lost 4 bases, J lost 0 bases, and 5 bases stayed unmatched. The CDR3 has 16 residues. Per the germline V gene, CDR1 is SGHVS and CDR2 is FNYEAQ. CDR3 region: CASSSLDRDSNQPQHF. For the CDR3, the DNA is TGTGCCAGCAGCTCACTGGACAGGGATAGCAATCAGCCCCAGCATTTT.

For this clonotype: One junction end does not reproduce the germline sequence, and a read error may be involved. V is TRBV29-1 and J is TRBJ2-7; either TRBD1 or TRBD2 may fit D (5 bases each). This CDR3 has 12 residues. The V gene's germline CDR1 is SQVTM and CDR2 ANQGSEA. For the CDR3, the DNA is TGCAGCGTTGCAGGGAGCTCCTACGAGCGGTACTTC. It translates to CSVAGSSYERYF.